The T cell receptor (beta chain) under discussion was sequenced for a study of CD8 T cells in ankylosing spondylitis. A quantitative 5'-RACE method, one with molecular barcodes, was used to make TCR beta libraries. TCRdb reanalysed the 5' RACE reads using MiXCR and keeps one entry per CDR3 protein. The sample holds almost 400,000 distinct CDR3 sequences; about a fifth are singletons and the top ten take around 17%. The table lists this clonotype with a few counts. Its matching antigen is unknown. Findings and limits, study-wide: Some of the motif variants had earlier been found in reactive arthritis patients' fluid and blood. Reportedly, disease-linked clones are significantly enriched in ankylosing spondylitis patients' matched synovial fluid. Disease-associated clonotypes exhibited CD8+ identity and were relatively infrequent in peripheral blood. Blood from ankylosing spondylitis patients appeared to carry a characteristic roughly eight-variant TCR beta motif.

The CDR3 contains 16 residues. Trimming stripped 5 bases from V and 8 bases from J, with 21 bases between. The germline V gene encodes CDR1 MDHEN and CDR2 SYDVKM. Sequences were obtained from blood, either unsorted or a sorted T cell fraction (not recorded which). This TCR was sampled from a male donor with ankylosing spondylitis. The chain is built from TRBV28 and TRBJ1-4; no firm D call. The chain's CDR3 is CASSGPDGEVGEKLFF. For the CDR3, the DNA is TGTGCCAGCAGTGGGCCCGACGGCGAGGTCGGAGAAAAACTGTTTTTT.